The 14 T cell receptor beta chains below come from one sample, sequenced in a study of blood T cells in healthy people across ages. With a J-beta primer mix and a sample-barcoded 5' primer, a second PCR ran about 6 to 11 cycles. TCRdb processed the 5' RACE reads anew with MiXCR; each CDR3 protein has one entry. This sample has around 800,000 distinct CDR3 sequences, with roughly 46% found just once. Sequencing was performed on blood. These receptor sequences come from a man of 80 years or more in good health.

This chain joins TRBV4-1 and TRBJ2-1, with a weak D call TRBD2 (6 bases). Germline V gene data show CDR1 as MGHRA and CDR2 as YSYEKL. The length of the CDR3 is 16 residues. The V gene lost 2 bases and the J gene lost 7 bases, with 18 bases spanning the gap. In nucleotides, the CDR3 is TGCGCCAGCAGCCAACTCCCTAGCGAGGATCGAAATGAGCAGTTCTTC. This gives the protein CASSQLPSEDRNEQFF.

The V call is TRBV2, the J call TRBJ2-5; D gene unclear. Trimming shortened V by 2 bases and J by 5 bases, and 12 bases separated the two germline ends. CDR1 and CDR2 (germline): SNHLY, FYNNEI. The CDR3 covers 14 residues. The CDR3 reads CASSERTLGETQYF. The CDR3 coding sequence is TGTGCCAGCAGTGAAAGGACCCTAGGGGAGACCCAGTACTTC.

The V gene is TRBV3-1, the J gene TRBJ2-1; maybe TRBD1 (5 bases). This CDR3 is 13 amino acids long. CDR1 LGHDT and CDR2 YNNKEL come from the germline V gene (reference sequence). Trimming took 4 bases from V and 8 from J, leaving 12 bases between them. In DNA, the CDR3 is TGTGCCAGCAGCCGGCAGGGTTGGGATGAGCAGTTCTTC. Translating it yields CASSRQGWDEQFF.

This clonotype was detected only a few times. The V gene is TRBV28, the J gene TRBJ2-5; D not resolved. Germline CDR1 MDHEN, CDR2 SYDVKM. The CDR3 has 13 amino acids. The V end was cut by 5 bases, the J end by 11 bases, with 18 bases between. The CDR3 DNA reads as TGTGCCAGCAGTCAGGACGTACGGAATGAGCAGTACTTC. This gives the protein CASSQDVRNEQYF.

This sequence joins TRBV20-1 and TRBJ2-7; no clear D. V was pared by 2 bases and J by 0 bases, with 11 bases between. The CDR3 sequence is 14 residues long. Germline-derived CDR1 and CDR2 are DFQATT and SNEGSKA (reference sequence). Here the CDR3 DNA reads TGCAGTGCTAGATATACACCCGACTCCTACGAGCAGTACTTC. Translated: CSARYTPDSYEQYF.

This clonotype has more than one count but fewer than ten. The gene calls are TRBV29-1 and TRBJ1-2; TRBD1 matches at 9 bases. The CDR3 covers 15 residues. The V and J ends lost 1 base and 4 bases, in that order; junction bases with no gene match: 7. Germline CDR1 and CDR2: SQVTM and ANQGSEA. The CDR3 loop reads CSVEADRGYGYGYTF. The CDR3 DNA reads as TGCAGCGTTGAAGCGGACAGGGGATACGGCTATGGCTACACCTTC.

This clonotype turned up a few times. The V gene is TRBV6-1, the J gene TRBJ2-7; D gene uncertain. The closer fit of TRBJ2-5 to the DNA end suggests the J call may be wrong. This CDR3 spans 15 amino acids. Germline lookup yields CDR1 MNHNS and CDR2 SASEGT. CDR3 sequence (DNA): TGTGCCAGCAGTGAAGCGCCTGGTTTAGGGGAGACCCAGTACTTC. It specifies CASSEAPGLGETQYF.

The rearrangement uses TRBV9 and TRBJ1-2, with D possibly matching TRBD1 (6 bases). Germline loops: CDR1 SGDLS, CDR2 YYNGEE. V was pared by 5 bases and J by 4 bases, with 15 bases between. CDR3 length: 14 residues. The CDR3 reads CASRTGPTSYGYTF. The CDR3 DNA sequence: TGTGCCAGCAGGACAGGTCCTACCTCCTATGGCTACACCTTC.

The rearrangement joins TRBV4-3 to TRBJ2-4; no reliable D call. CDR1 is LGHNA and CDR2 is YSLEER in the germline V gene. Trimming shortened V by 3 bases and J by 0 bases, and 12 bases separated the two germline ends. The CDR3 has 16 amino acids. CDR3 sequence reads: CASSQGEVLAKNIQYF. In DNA form, the CDR3 reads TGCGCCAGCAGCCAGGGCGAAGTACTAGCCAAAAACATTCAGTACTTC.

V is TRBV29-1 and J is TRBJ1-1; D remains unclear. V lost 7 bases, J lost 2 bases, and 11 bases lay in between. Germline V gene data show CDR1 as SQVTM and CDR2 as ANQGSEA. The CDR3 contains 12 residues. CDR3 residues: CSAHSVNTEAFF. Here the CDR3 DNA reads TGCAGCGCCCACAGCGTAAACACTGAAGCTTTCTTT.

The chain employs TRBV5-1 and TRBJ2-1; D remains unclear. The DNA end favors TRBJ2-7, so the J call may be wrong. Germline CDR1 reads SGHRS; CDR2 reads YFSETQ. The CDR3 is 15 residues long. The CDR3 nucleotides read TGCGCCAGCACCTCGGGTGGGTACCATTACAATGAGCAGTACTTC. Its translation: CASTSGGYHYNEQYF.

In this sample, this clonotype turned up a few times. V usage is TRBV12-3 or TRBV12-4 and J usage is TRBJ1-2; D is unclear. The V end lost 1 base, the J end lost 8 bases, and 11 bases lay between the germline ends. The length of the CDR3 is 13 residues. Written as DNA, the CDR3 is TGTGCCAGCAGTTTAGGATTCTATTCCGGCTACACCTTC. Encoded protein: CASSLGFYSGYTF.

In the case of this clonotype: One end of the junction does not line up with germline, which may come from a read error. The chain uses TRBV12-3 or TRBV12-4 and TRBJ2-1; 8 nucleotides match TRBD1. The CDR3 loop spans 13 amino acids. CDR3 loop: CASSSDLQGACIF. DNA for the CDR3: TGTGCCAGCAGTTCCGACCTTCAGGGGGCATGTATCTTC.

This sequence joins TRBV3-1 and TRBJ2-1; 8 bases map to TRBD2. Germline V gene sequence: CDR1 LGHDT, CDR2 YNNKEL (reference sequence). With V trimmed by 4 bases and J by 5 bases, 1 base remained unmatched. The CDR3 extends over 13 amino acids. DNA for the CDR3: TGTGCCAGCAGCCCGACTAGCGACAATGAGCAGTTCTTC. Translation gives CASSPTSDNEQFF.